This TCR beta chain was observed in a study of blood T cell repertoires in COVID-19. As for the study in general: The United States, Italy and Spain supplied acute and convalescent COVID-19 samples. Sources were T cells, B-cell-depleted T cells, or PBMCs; the material itself was cDNA or gDNA.

The J segment lost 4 bases and the V segment lost 2 bases, leaving 8 bases of the junction unmatched. The CDR3 covers 16 residues. The germline V gene has CDR1 MNHEY and CDR2 SMNVEV (reference sequence). Original processing methods: It was from reference gene primer amplification that nucleated cell counts were estimated. TCRdb keeps only in-frame clones here, not all; method: immunoSEQ multiplex PCR. The DNA gave D and trimming, while V, J and clone size come from that table. The profile shows 310,000 or so clones, about 83% of them singletons. The TCR sequence derives from a woman in her forties or fifties with acute or convalescent COVID-19. Sequences were obtained from peripheral blood. The chain links TRBV27 to TRBJ2-1, with 7 bases that match TRBD2. CDR3 in amino acids: CASSLLGLVSYNEQFF. In nucleotides, the CDR3 is TGTGCCAGCAGTTTACTAGGACTAGTGAGTTACAATGAGCAGTTCTTC.